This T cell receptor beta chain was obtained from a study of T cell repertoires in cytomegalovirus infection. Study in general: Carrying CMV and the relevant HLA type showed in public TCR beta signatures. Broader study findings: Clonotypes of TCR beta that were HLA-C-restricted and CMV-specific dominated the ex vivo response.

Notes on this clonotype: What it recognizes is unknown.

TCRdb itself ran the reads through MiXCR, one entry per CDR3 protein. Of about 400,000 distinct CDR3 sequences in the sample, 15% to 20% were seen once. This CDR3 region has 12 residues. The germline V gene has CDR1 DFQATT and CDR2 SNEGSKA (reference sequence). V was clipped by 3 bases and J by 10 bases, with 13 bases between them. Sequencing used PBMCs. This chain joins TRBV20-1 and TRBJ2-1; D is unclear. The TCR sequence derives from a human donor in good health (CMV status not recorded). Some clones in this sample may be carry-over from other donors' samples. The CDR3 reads CSASHWWEEQFF. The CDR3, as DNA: TGCAGTGCTAGTCACTGGTGGGAAGAGCAGTTCTTC.